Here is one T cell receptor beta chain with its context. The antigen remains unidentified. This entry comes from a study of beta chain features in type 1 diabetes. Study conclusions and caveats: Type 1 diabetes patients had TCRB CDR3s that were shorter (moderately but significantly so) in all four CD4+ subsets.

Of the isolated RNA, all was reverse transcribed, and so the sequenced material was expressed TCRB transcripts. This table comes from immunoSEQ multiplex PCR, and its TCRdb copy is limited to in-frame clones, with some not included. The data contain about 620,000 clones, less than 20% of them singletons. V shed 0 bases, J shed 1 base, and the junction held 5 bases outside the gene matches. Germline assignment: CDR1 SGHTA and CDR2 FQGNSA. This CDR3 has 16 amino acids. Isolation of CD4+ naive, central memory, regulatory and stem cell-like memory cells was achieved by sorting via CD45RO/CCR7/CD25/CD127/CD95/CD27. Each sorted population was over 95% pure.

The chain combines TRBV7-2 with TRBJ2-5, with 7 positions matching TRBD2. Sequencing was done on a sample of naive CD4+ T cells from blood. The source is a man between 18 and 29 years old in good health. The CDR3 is CASSLAPSGGQETQYF. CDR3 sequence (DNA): TGTGCCAGCAGCTTAGCCCCTAGCGGAGGCCAAGAGACCCAGTACTTC. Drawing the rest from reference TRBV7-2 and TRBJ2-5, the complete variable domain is GAGVSQSPSNKVTEKGKDVELRCDPISGHTALYWYRQSLGQGLEFLIYFQGNSAPDKSGLPSDRFSAERTGGSVSTLTIQRTQQEDSAVYLCASSLAPSGGQETQYFGPGTRLLVL.